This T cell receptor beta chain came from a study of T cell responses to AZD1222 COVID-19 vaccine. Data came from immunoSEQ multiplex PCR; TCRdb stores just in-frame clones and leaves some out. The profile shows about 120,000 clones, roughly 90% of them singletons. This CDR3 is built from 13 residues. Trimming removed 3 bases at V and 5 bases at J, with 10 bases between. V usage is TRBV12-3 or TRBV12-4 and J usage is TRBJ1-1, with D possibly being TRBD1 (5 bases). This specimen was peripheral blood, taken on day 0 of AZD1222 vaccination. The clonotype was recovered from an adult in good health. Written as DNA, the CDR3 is TGTGCCAGCAGTTTCGTGGACACAACTGAAGCTTTCTTT. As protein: CASSFVDTTEAFF.